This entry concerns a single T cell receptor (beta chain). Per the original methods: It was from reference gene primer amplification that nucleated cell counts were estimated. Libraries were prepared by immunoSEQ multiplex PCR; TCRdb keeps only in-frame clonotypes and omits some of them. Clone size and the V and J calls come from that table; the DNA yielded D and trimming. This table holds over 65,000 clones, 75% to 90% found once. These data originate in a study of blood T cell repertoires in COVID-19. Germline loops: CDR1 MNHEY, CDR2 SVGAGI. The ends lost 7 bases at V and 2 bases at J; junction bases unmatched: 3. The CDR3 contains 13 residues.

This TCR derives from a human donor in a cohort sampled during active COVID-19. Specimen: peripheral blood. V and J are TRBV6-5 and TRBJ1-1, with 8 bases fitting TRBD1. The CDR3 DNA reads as TGTGCCAGCACCGGACAGGGTAACACTGAAGCTTTCTTT. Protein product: CASTGQGNTEAFF.